The clone carrying this TCR beta chain was seen once. This sample was included in a study of blood T cell repertoires in COVID-19. V lost 4 bases, J lost 1 base, and 10 bases lay in between. Per the germline V gene, CDR1 is SGHRS and CDR2 is YFSETQ. This CDR3 comprises 14 residues. Assay: immunoSEQ multiplex PCR; the TCRdb copy retains only in-frame clones and omits some. The data show approximately 260,000 clones, with roughly 86% seen just once and about 3.3% held by the top ten. This TCR derives from a woman between 35 and 50 years old with acute COVID-19. The rearrangement links TRBV5-1 to TRBJ2-3; the D gene is possibly TRBD1 (5 bases). Sequences were obtained from PBMCs or T cells enriched from blood (not recorded which). The CDR3 here is CASSRTTGTDTQYF. DNA of the CDR3: TGCGCCAGCAGCAGGACGACAGGCACAGATACGCAGTATTTT.